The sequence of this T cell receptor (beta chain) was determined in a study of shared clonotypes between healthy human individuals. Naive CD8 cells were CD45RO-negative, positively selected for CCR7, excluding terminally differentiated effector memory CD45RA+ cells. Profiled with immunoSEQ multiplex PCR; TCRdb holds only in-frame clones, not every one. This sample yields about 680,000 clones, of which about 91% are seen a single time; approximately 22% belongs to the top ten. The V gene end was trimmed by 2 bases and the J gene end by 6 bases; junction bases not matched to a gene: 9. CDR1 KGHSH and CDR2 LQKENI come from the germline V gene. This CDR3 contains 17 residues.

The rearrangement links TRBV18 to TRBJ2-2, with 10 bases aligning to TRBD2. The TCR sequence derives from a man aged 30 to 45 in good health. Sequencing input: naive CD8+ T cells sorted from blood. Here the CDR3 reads CASSPSPGAGGPGELFF. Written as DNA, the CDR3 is TGTGCCAGCTCACCATCGCCCGGAGCGGGAGGGCCCGGGGAGCTGTTTTTT.